Shown below are 16 T cell receptor beta chains from a single sample sequenced in a study of T cell clones after liver transplantation. Sequencing used immunoSEQ multiplex PCR; TCRdb keeps in-frame clones, though not all of them. Here the sample spans 25,000 to 35,000 clones, approximately 96% being singletons. This sample comprised CD8+ T cells from blood, obtained 12 months after liver transplant. These receptors were obtained from a human patient who received a liver transplant. Some T cells could come from the graft donor.

The rearrangement joins TRBV4-2 to TRBJ2-3; no reliable D call. The CDR3 has 18 amino acids. V was shortened by 2 bases and J by 0 bases, with 18 bases between the two germline ends. Germline V gives CDR1 LGHNA, CDR2 YNFKEQ. CDR3 loop: CASSQLGRPDQSTDTQYF. CDR3 nucleotide sequence: TGTGCCAGCAGCCAATTAGGACGGCCCGACCAAAGCACAGATACGCAGTATTTT.

This rearrangement joins TRBV7-9 to TRBJ2-7; D is unresolved. Trimming took off 5 bases at V and 6 bases at J, with 11 bases between the two ends. Looked up from germline, CDR1 is SEHNR and CDR2 is FQNEAQ (reference sequence). The CDR3 spans 12 residues. The CDR3: CASSPGLSEQYF. CDR3 nucleotide sequence: TGTGCCAGCAGCCCTGGGCTCTCCGAGCAGTACTTC.

On this clone: The same CDR3 can be traced to other DNA sequences in this sample. The chain is built from TRBV11-3 and TRBJ2-7; D tentatively fits TRBD1 or TRBD2 (5 bases each). This CDR3 spans 13 amino acids. Per germline, CDR1 SGHNT and CDR2 YENEEA. The V end lost 4 bases, the J end lost 6 bases, and 13 bases lay between the germline ends. CDR3 region: CASSSGLRGEQYF. CDR3 nucleotides: TGTGCCAGCAGCTCGGGCCTGAGGGGCGAGCAGTACTTC.

V gene TRBV28 combines with J gene TRBJ2-7, with 9 bases matching TRBD2. The CDR3 runs to 15 residues. CDR1 is MDHEN, CDR2 SYDVKM, per germline. Unmatched junction bases numbered 4, after V lost 2 bases and J lost 2 bases. The DNA of the CDR3 is TGTGCCAGCAGTTTAGTAGCGGGAGTACCCTACGAGCAGTACTTC. This sequence encodes CASSLVAGVPYEQYF.

V and J are TRBV29-1 and TRBJ2-1; no definite D call. Germline lookup yields CDR1 SQVTM and CDR2 ANQGSEA. The CDR3 extends over 15 amino acids. Trimming took 3 bases from V and 4 from J, leaving 16 bases between them. The CDR3 DNA follows: TGCAGCGTTGATGGGCGAGAGAGAGTATACAATGAGCAGTTCTTC. This translates into CSVDGRERVYNEQFF.

The V gene is TRBV27, the J gene TRBJ2-7; D remains ambiguous. This CDR3 region has 14 residues. Germline values: CDR1 MNHEY, CDR2 SMNVEV (reference sequence). V gave up 5 bases and J gave up 0 bases, with 11 bases separating them. Here the CDR3 reads CASSPRESSYEQYF. In nucleotides, the CDR3 is TGTGCCAGCAGTCCCCGAGAGAGCTCCTACGAGCAGTACTTC.

The chain carries TRBV27 and TRBJ2-1, with D unresolved. The CDR3 has 12 amino acids. Trimming left V 4 bases short and J 9 bases short, with 10 bases between. Germline V gene data show CDR1 as MNHEY and CDR2 as SMNVEV (reference sequence). The CDR3 reads CASSSNWREQFF. In nucleotides, the CDR3 is TGTGCCAGCAGTTCGAACTGGCGTGAGCAGTTCTTC.

The chain employs TRBV5-5 and TRBJ2-3; D perhaps matches TRBD2 (6 bases). Germline CDR1 SGHKS, CDR2 YYEKEE (reference sequence). The V and J ends lost 4 bases and 2 bases respectively, with 14 bases between them. This CDR3 spans 15 amino acids. The CDR3 region is CASSVGLGTTDTQYF. CDR3 nucleotide sequence: TGTGCCAGCAGCGTGGGACTGGGAACCACAGATACGCAGTATTTT.

The J gene is TRBJ2-1, the V gene TRBV7-9; D may be TRBD2 (5 bases). Per the germline V gene, CDR1 is SEHNR and CDR2 is FQNEAQ (reference sequence). CDR3 size: 17 residues. Trimming removed 2 bases from V and 1 base from J, with 15 bases in between. The CDR3 DNA follows: TGTGCCAGCAGCTTACCCTTGGAGGAACTTTCCTACAATGAGCAGTTCTTC. As protein: CASSLPLEELSYNEQFF.

J is TRBJ2-2 and V is TRBV5-5; perhaps TRBD1 as D (5 bases). The CDR3 is 13 residues long. Germline assignment: CDR1 SGHKS and CDR2 YYEKEE (reference sequence). The V end lost 1 base, the J end lost 5 bases, and 6 bases lay between the germline ends. CDR3 region: CASSLKGTGELFF. CDR3 DNA: TGTGCCAGCAGCTTGAAGGGGACCGGGGAGCTGTTTTTT.

The rearrangement links TRBV27 to TRBJ2-3; D ambiguous. From germline, CDR1 is MNHEY and CDR2 SMNVEV (reference sequence). This CDR3 has 15 residues. With 6 bases removed from V and 0 bases from J, the gap between germline ends came to 13 bases. Written as DNA, the CDR3 is TGTGCCAGCAGCTCTATAAAAACTAGCACAGATACGCAGTATTTT. Amino acids: CASSSIKTSTDTQYF.

This sequence joins TRBV27 and TRBJ2-7, with D maybe TRBD1 (6 bases). Germline CDR1 reads MNHEY; CDR2 reads SMNVEV (reference sequence). The CDR3 length is 14 residues. With 4 bases removed from V and 5 bases from J, the gap between germline ends came to 15 bases. The CDR3 here is CASSSGTPPNEQYF. CDR3 nucleotides: TGTGCCAGCAGTTCCGGGACACCACCCAACGAGCAGTACTTC.

The rearrangement uses TRBV27 and TRBJ2-1; 7 nucleotides agree with TRBD1. The CDR3 sequence is 15 residues long. The V gene's germline CDR1 is MNHEY and CDR2 SMNVEV (reference sequence). The V and J ends lost 2 bases and 4 bases, in that order; junction bases with no gene match: 5. The CDR3 region has the DNA TGTGCCAGCAGTTTAGGGACAGCGTTATACAATGAGCAGTTCTTC. This codes for CASSLGTALYNEQFF.

The DNA of the CDR3 is TGTGCCAGCAGTTCAGAAAACGGACAGGGAAGGCTTGGCTACACCTTC. Its protein is CASSSENGQGRLGYTF. J is TRBJ1-2 and V is TRBV27, with TRBD1 matching 8 bases. V lost 4 bases and J lost 7; bases outside the gene matches: 14. The CDR3 is 16 residues long. CDR1 and CDR2 from the germline V gene are MNHEY and SMNVEV (reference sequence).

The chain uses TRBV11-2 and TRBJ2-5; TRBD1 aligns across 10 bases. Germline CDR1 reads SGHAT; CDR2 reads FQNNGV. The CDR3 runs to 15 residues. V gave up 5 bases and J gave up 2 bases; unmatched junction bases: 5. The CDR3 loop reads CASSLGTGVQETQYF. For the CDR3, the DNA is TGTGCCAGCAGCCTAGGGACAGGGGTTCAAGAGACCCAGTACTTC.

The chain recombines TRBV12-5 with TRBJ2-5, with 7 bases aligning to TRBD1. The V gene's germline CDR1 is LGHNT and CDR2 FRNRAP. J gave up 5 bases and V 6 bases, and 12 bases lay outside the gene matches. The length of the CDR3 is 15 residues. CDR3 region: CASGPGQTRVETQYF. CDR3 nucleotide sequence: TGTGCTAGTGGCCCGGGACAGACCAGAGTTGAGACCCAGTACTTC.